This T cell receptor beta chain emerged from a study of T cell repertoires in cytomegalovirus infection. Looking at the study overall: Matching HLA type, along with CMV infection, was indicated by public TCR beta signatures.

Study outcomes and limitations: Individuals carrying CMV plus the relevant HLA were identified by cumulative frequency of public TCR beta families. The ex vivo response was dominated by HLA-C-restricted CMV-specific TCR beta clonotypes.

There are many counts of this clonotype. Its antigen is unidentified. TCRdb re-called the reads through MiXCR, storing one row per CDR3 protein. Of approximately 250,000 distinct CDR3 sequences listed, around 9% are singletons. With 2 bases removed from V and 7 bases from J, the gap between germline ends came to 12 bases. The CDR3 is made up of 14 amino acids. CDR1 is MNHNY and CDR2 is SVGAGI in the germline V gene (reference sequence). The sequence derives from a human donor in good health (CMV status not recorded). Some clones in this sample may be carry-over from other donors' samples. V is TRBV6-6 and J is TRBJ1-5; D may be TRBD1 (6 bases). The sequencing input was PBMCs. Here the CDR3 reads CASSYPGDNQPQHF. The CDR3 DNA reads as TGTGCCAGCAGTTACCCAGGGGACAACCAGCCCCAGCATTTT.